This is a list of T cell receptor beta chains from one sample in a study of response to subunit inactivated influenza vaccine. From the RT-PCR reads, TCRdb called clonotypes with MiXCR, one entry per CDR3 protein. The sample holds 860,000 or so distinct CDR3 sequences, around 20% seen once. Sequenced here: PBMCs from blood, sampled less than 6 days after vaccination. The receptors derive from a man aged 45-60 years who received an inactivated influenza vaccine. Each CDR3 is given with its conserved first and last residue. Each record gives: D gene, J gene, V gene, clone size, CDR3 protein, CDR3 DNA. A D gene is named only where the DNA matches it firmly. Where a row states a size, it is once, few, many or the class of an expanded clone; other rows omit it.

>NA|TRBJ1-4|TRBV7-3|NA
CASSPSPMETTNEKLFF
TGTGCCAGCAGCCCCTCGCCAATGGAGACAACTAATGAAAAACTGTTTTTT
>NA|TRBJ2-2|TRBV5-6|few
CASSRQGERLPGELFF
TGTGCCAGCAGCCGACAAGGTGAAAGGCTCCCCGGGGAGCTGTTTTTT
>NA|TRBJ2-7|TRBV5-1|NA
CASTPGPAGYEQYF
TGCGCCAGCACCCCCGGCCCGGCGGGCTACGAGCAGTACTTC
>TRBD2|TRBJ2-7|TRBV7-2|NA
CASSQRGGLASYEQYF
TGTGCCAGCAGCCAAAGGGGGGGACTAGCGTCTTACGAGCAGTACTTC
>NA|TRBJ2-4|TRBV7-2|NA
CASSLYPVRGQNIQYF
TGTGCCAGCAGCCTCTACCCCGTTAGAGGACAAAACATTCAGTACTTC
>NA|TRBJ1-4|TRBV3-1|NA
CASSQERGEKLFF
TGTGCCAGCAGCCAAGAAAGGGGTGAAAAACTGTTTTTT
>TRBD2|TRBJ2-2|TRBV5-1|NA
CASSLFGGAAGELFF
TGCGCCAGCAGCTTGTTCGGGGGGGCGGCCGGGGAGCTGTTTTTT
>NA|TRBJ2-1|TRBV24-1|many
CATSDSQGGRYNEQFF
TGTGCCACCAGTGATTCTCAGGGGGGAAGATACAATGAGCAGTTCTTC
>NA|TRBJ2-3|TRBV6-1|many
CASSKNTDTQYF
TGTGCCAGCAGTAAGAACACAGATACGCAGTATTTT
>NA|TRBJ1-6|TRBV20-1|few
CSARGWLNSPLHF
TGCAGTGCTAGAGGGTGGCTTAATTCACCCCTCCACTTT
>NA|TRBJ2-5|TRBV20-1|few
CSAYQGETQYF
TGCAGTGCCTACCAAGGGGAGACCCAGTACTTC
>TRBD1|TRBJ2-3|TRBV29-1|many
CSVDRQGRTDTQYF
TGCAGCGTTGACCGACAGGGAAGAACAGATACGCAGTATTTT
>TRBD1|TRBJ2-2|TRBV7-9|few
CASSSSWDRANTGELFF
TGTGCCAGCAGCTCGAGTTGGGACAGGGCGAACACCGGGGAGCTGTTTTTT
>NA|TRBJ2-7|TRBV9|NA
CASSISGESSYEQYF
TGTGCCAGCAGTATAAGCGGCGAGAGCTCCTACGAGCAGTACTTC
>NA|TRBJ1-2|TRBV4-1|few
CASSQDMGAAARYGYTF
TGCGCCAGCAGCCAAGATATGGGGGCAGCGGCTCGCTATGGCTACACCTTC
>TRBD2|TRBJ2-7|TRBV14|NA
CASREREASFEQYF
TGTGCCAGCAGAGAGCGGGAGGCAAGCTTCGAGCAGTACTTC
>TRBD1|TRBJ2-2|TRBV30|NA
CAWTPGQVTGELFF
TGTGCCTGGACCCCGGGACAGGTCACCGGGGAGCTGTTTTTT
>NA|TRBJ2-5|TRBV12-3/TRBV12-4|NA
CASSLVGVKGTQYF
TGTGCCAGCAGTTTAGTCGGCGTGAAGGGGACCCAGTACTTC
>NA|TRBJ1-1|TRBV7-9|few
CASSSGLEEAFF
TGTGCCAGCAGCTCGGGTCTAGAGGAAGCTTTCTTT
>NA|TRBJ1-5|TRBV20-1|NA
CSASPWGESWNQPQHF
TGCAGTGCTAGCCCTTGGGGGGAGTCATGGAATCAGCCCCAGCATTTT
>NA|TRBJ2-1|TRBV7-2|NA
CASSSVYEINEQFF
TGTGCCAGCAGCTCTGTCTACGAAATCAATGAGCAGTTCTTC
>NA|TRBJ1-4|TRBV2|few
CASSVIGGAVFF
TGTGCCAGCAGTGTAATAGGGGGAGCGGTGTTTTTT
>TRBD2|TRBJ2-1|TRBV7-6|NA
CASSLKREGPHNEQFF
TGTGCCAGCAGCTTAAAGCGGGAGGGTCCCCACAATGAGCAGTTCTTC
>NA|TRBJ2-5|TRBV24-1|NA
CATSARDRETQYF
TGTGCCACCAGTGCAAGGGATAGGGAGACCCAGTACTTC
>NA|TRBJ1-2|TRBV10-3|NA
CAISEVLSIRNYGYTF
TGTGCCATCAGTGAGGTACTGAGTATTCGTAACTATGGCTACACCTTC
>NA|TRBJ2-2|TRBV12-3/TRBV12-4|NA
CASSGPRRTGELFF
TGTGCCAGCAGCGGACCCAGACGCACCGGGGAGCTGTTTTTT
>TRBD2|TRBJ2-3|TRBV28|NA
CASSLVVTPGLDTDTQYF
TGTGCCAGCAGTTTAGTAGTGACGCCGGGACTAGACACAGATACGCAGTATTTT
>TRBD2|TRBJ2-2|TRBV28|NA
CASRTPLAGTGELFF
TGTGCCAGCAGAACCCCACTAGCGGGTACCGGGGAGCTGTTTTTT
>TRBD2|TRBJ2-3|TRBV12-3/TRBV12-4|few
CASSLGGSGGAVDTQYF
TGTGCCAGCAGTTTAGGTGGTAGCGGGGGGGCCGTCGATACGCAGTATTTT
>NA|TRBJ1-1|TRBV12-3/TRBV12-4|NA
CASAAAENTEAFF
TGTGCCTCCGCGGCGGCAGAGAACACTGAAGCTTTCTTT
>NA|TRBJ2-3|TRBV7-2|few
CASSQGYLGATDTQYF
TGTGCCAGCAGCCAGGGATACCTTGGGGCCACAGATACGCAGTATTTT
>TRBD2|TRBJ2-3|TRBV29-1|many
CSVNGLAGVRGSTDTQYF
TGCAGCGTTAACGGACTAGCGGGAGTTCGAGGATCCACAGATACGCAGTATTTT
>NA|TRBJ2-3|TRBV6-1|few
CASSERRGDTQYF
TGTGCCAGCAGTGAACGCAGGGGAGATACGCAGTATTTT
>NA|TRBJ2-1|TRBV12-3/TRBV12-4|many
CASRAGTNNEQFF
TGTGCCAGCAGAGCCGGGACCAACAATGAGCAGTTCTTC
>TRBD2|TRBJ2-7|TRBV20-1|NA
CSADGRGSYEQYF
TGCAGTGCGGACGGGAGGGGATCCTACGAGCAGTACTTC
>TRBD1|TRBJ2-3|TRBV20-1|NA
CSAPTGGGTDTQYF
TGCAGTGCCCCGACAGGGGGAGGCACAGATACGCAGTATTTT
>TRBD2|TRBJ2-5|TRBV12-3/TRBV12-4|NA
CASSSGRWGGGETQYF
TGTGCCAGCAGTTCCGGGCGTTGGGGGGGAGGAGAGACCCAGTACTTC
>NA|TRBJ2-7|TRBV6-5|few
CASSYSWEVSEQYF
TGTGCCAGCAGTTACTCATGGGAGGTGAGCGAGCAGTACTTC
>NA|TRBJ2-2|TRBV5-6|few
CASSLELSGELFF
TGTGCCAGCAGCTTGGAACTCTCCGGGGAGCTGTTTTTT
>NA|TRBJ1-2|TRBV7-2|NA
CASSLDGANGYGYTF
TGTGCCAGCAGCTTAGACGGGGCAAATGGCTATGGCTACACCTTC
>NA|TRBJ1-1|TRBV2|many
CASSDGRSTEAFF
TGTGCCAGCAGTGACGGACGGTCCACTGAAGCTTTCTTT
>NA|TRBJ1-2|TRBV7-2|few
CASSYSRGSHGYTF
TGTGCCAGCAGTTACTCAAGGGGGTCCCATGGCTACACCTTC
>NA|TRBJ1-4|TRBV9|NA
CASSVSASNEKLFF
TGTGCCAGCAGCGTATCAGCATCTAATGAAAAACTGTTTTTT
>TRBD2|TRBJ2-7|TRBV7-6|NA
CASSLGSGSSGTYYEQYF
TGTGCCAGCAGCTTAGGGAGCGGGTCTAGCGGGACCTACTACGAGCAGTACTTC
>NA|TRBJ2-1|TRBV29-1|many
CSAGGQLLLSYNEQFF
TGCAGCGCCGGGGGACAGCTCCTCCTATCCTACAATGAGCAGTTCTTC
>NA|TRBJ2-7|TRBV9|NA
CASSVGGEPYEQYF
TGTGCCAGCAGCGTAGGGGGCGAACCCTACGAGCAGTACTTC
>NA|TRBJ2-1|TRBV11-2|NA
CASSLDTYEQFF
TGTGCCAGCAGCTTAGATACATATGAGCAGTTCTTC
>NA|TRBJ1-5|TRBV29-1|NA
CSVRSGENQPQHF
TGCAGCGTTCGTTCAGGGGAGAATCAGCCCCAGCATTTT
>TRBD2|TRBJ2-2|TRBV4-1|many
CASYSGGNTGELFF
TGCGCCAGTTATAGCGGGGGGAACACCGGGGAGCTGTTTTTT
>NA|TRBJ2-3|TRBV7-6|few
CASSTPGGTADTQYF
TGTGCCAGCAGCACTCCAGGGGGGACGGCAGATACGCAGTATTTT
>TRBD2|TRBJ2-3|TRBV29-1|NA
CSSGTSGISTDTQYF
TGCAGCTCCGGGACTAGCGGTATTAGCACAGATACGCAGTATTTT
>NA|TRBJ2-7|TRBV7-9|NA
CASSPPGTQNYEQYF
TGTGCCAGCAGCCCACCGGGGACACAGAACTACGAGCAGTACTTC
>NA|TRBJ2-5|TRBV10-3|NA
CAIIEGETQYF
TGTGCCATCATCGAGGGGGAGACCCAGTACTTC